The rows below give T cell receptor beta chains drawn from one sample of a study of control samples from healthy donors and cancer patients. Sequencing used immunoSEQ multiplex PCR; TCRdb keeps in-frame clones, though not all of them. This repertoire includes roughly 190,000 clones. The sample was blood. These receptors were obtained from a woman aged 30 to 39 in good health. The CDR3 runs from the conserved cysteine through the conserved F or W. The D gene is left open where the match is weak.

v_call: TRBV28
d_call: TRBD1
j_call: TRBJ1-2
cdr3_aa: CASSWDRGSYGYTF

v_call: TRBV5-4
d_call: .
j_call: TRBJ1-1
cdr3_aa: CASSLVPQNTEAFF

v_call: TRBV9
d_call: .
j_call: TRBJ2-7
cdr3_aa: CASNSGTSSYEQYF

v_call: TRBV19
d_call: TRBD1
j_call: TRBJ2-1
cdr3_aa: CASSGGTGRFGNEQFF

v_call: TRBV24-1
d_call: TRBD1
j_call: TRBJ1-2
cdr3_aa: CATSEETGTEGYTF

v_call: TRBV18
d_call: .
j_call: TRBJ1-1
cdr3_aa: CASSQSETIPRDDQGTEAFF

v_call: TRBV27
d_call: .
j_call: TRBJ1-5
cdr3_aa: CASSWGGRAQPQHF

v_call: TRBV29-1
d_call: .
j_call: TRBJ2-7
cdr3_aa: CSVEDLRLEQGVLTYEQYF

v_call: TRBV2
d_call: .
j_call: TRBJ2-3
cdr3_aa: CASSPPSDPTDTQYF

v_call: TRBV19
d_call: .
j_call: TRBJ1-1
cdr3_aa: CASSIGTTGSTTEAFF

v_call: TRBV7-8
d_call: TRBD1
j_call: TRBJ1-2
cdr3_aa: CASSFWDRVGGYTF

v_call: TRBV7-2
d_call: .
j_call: TRBJ1-2
cdr3_aa: CASSLAPGTNYGYTF

v_call: TRBV12-3/TRBV12-4
d_call: TRBD1
j_call: TRBJ1-2
cdr3_aa: CASSPTGEGYTF

v_call: TRBV6-5
d_call: .
j_call: TRBJ1-5
cdr3_aa: CASSIRLYSNQPQHF

v_call: TRBV7-9
d_call: TRBD1
j_call: TRBJ2-7
cdr3_aa: CASSLLRDRGYEQYF

v_call: TRBV7-6
d_call: .
j_call: TRBJ2-5
cdr3_aa: CASSSLRGRQETQYF

v_call: TRBV4-1
d_call: TRBD1
j_call: TRBJ2-5
cdr3_aa: CASSQEGTALYQETQYF

v_call: TRBV4-1
d_call: .
j_call: TRBJ2-3
cdr3_aa: CASGTIILADTQYF

v_call: TRBV6-5
d_call: .
j_call: TRBJ1-1
cdr3_aa: CASRSGEGTEAFF

v_call: TRBV4-3
d_call: TRBD2
j_call: TRBJ2-7
cdr3_aa: CASSQDLAGFYEQYF

v_call: TRBV4-2
d_call: TRBD1
j_call: TRBJ2-1
cdr3_aa: CASSQPGQGAGEQFF

v_call: TRBV10-3
d_call: TRBD1
j_call: TRBJ1-2
cdr3_aa: CAISEQGNYGYTF

v_call: TRBV11-1
d_call: TRBD2
j_call: TRBJ2-1
cdr3_aa: CASSLGLAGTLEQFF

v_call: TRBV9
d_call: TRBD1
j_call: TRBJ1-2
cdr3_aa: CASSGQGSYGYTF

v_call: TRBV5-1
d_call: .
j_call: TRBJ1-2
cdr3_aa: CASSLGFERYGYTF

v_call: TRBV6-6
d_call: .
j_call: TRBJ1-6
cdr3_aa: CASRPAQFSYNSPLHF